The T cell receptor beta chain under discussion was sequenced for a study of blood T cell repertoires in COVID-19. Study summary: Sites across the United States, Italy and Spain contributed samples from acute and convalescent COVID-19. T cells, B-cell-depleted T cells, or PBMCs provided the cDNA or gDNA that served as material.

In the original workflow: Reference gene primer amplification gave estimated nucleated cell counts. Clones were sequenced by immunoSEQ multiplex PCR, and TCRdb holds only the in-frame ones, with some missing. That table furnishes V, J and clone size, whereas the DNA furnished D and trimming. Of 99,000 or so clones in the sample, almost 90% were seen once. Details on this clone: A read error may account for a junction end that differs from germline.

Followed over time, Seattle patients had been enrolled while infection was active. The CDR3 has 18 amino acids. Germline values: CDR1 PRHDT, CDR2 FYEKMQ (reference sequence). V gene TRBV13 combines with J gene TRBJ2-3; 15 bases are shared with TRBD2. This sequence was found in a man aged 50 to 59 with COVID-19, enrolled during active disease. Input material: peripheral blood. The CDR3 DNA reads as TGTGCCAGCAGCCTAGGACTAGCGGGGGGGCCGGGCACAGATACGCAGTATTTT. Protein: CASSLGLAGGPGTDTQYF.